This T cell receptor (beta chain) comes out of a study of T cell responses to AZD1222 COVID-19 vaccine. Profiling relied on immunoSEQ multiplex PCR, and the TCRdb table lists in-frame clones only, not all of them. The table lists more than 120,000 clones, around nine tenths of them singletons. Findings and limits, study-wide: Most donors were white British and more were female, and clonal diversity was possibly underestimated. Spike as a whole was targeted by vaccine-associated CD4 TCRs, dominant at 160-218 and 743-854. Baseline antibody screening turned up just a handful of seropositive AZD1222 recipients. The reported proportion of spike-specific TCRs targeting unmutated variant regions was nearly half.

Per the germline V gene, CDR1 is MNHNS and CDR2 is SASEGT. V was pared by 3 bases and J by 2 bases, with 14 bases between. The CDR3 runs to 16 residues. Remarks on this clone: The antigen is not known.

The chain uses TRBV6-1 and TRBJ1-3; D might be TRBD1 (5 bases). The source of this sequence is an adult who received the AZD1222 COVID-19 vaccine. The sample in question was peripheral blood, obtained 28 days after the second AZD1222 dose. CDR3: CASSDRDSYTGNTIYF. The CDR3 DNA is TGTGCCAGCAGTGACCGAGACAGCTATACTGGAAACACCATATATTTT.